This T cell receptor beta chain emerged from a study of tumor-infiltrating lymphocytes in primary liver carcinoma. Whole-study results and caveats: It was tumor-adjacent and tumor-blood pairs that overlapped less than tumor region pairs did.

The ends were cut back, 5 bases at V and 4 bases at J, with 17 bases in the middle. This CDR3 region has 15 residues. The germline V gene encodes CDR1 SGHAT and CDR2 FQNNGV. They got blood RNA out of unsorted whole blood and also pulled out germline DNA. A constant-region primer primed TCR beta cDNA synthesis from 500 ng of total RNA. Nested multiplex PCR, run for three rounds with slightly modified ARM-PCR, yielded TCR beta libraries. Two initial PCR rounds of around 10 cycles each paired TRBV1-TRBV30 forward primers with a C-beta reverse primer. TCRdb recomputed calls from the multiplex PCR reads with MiXCR, one row per CDR3 protein. The sample shows fewer than 250,000 distinct CDR3 sequences, approximately 65% of them seen only once. This clonotype was observed a handful of times. As yet, its antigen is unknown.

This clonotype originated in a woman in her sixties or seventies with primary liver carcinoma and hepatitis B virus infection. The sequenced sample was peripheral blood. The V call is TRBV11-2, the J call TRBJ2-5; possibly TRBD1 for D (6 bases). CDR3 DNA sequence: TGTGCCAGCAGCATACACCAGGGGAATATAGAGACCCAGTACTTC. It yields the protein CASSIHQGNIETQYF.